What follows describes a single T cell receptor (beta chain). TCRdb's table, derived via immunoSEQ multiplex PCR, lists solely in-frame clones and lacks some. The table lists around 170,000 clones, around 90% of them singletons. CDR3 length equals 14 residues. The sample belongs to a study of control samples from healthy donors and cancer patients. Sequenced input: blood. V usage is TRBV21-1 and J usage is TRBJ2-2; the D call of TRBD1 is as the table states it, not checked on the DNA. TRBV21-1 is a pseudogene. The sequence was obtained from a woman in her 30s in good health. CDR3 bases: TGTGCCAGCAGCACTAGACAGGCCACCGGGGAGCTGTTTTTT. Translating gives CASSTRQATGELFF.